These 18 T cell receptor beta chains were sequenced from one sample in a study of regulatory dendritic cells for organ transplantation (dated by TCRdb to the late 2010s). Library preparation used the immunoSEQ multiplex PCR assay. TCRdb provides this immuneACCESS table in a form limited to in-frame rearrangements. Some clones are lacking; in checked studies, under half of them reflect an unresolved V gene, and why the rest are absent is not known. The sample table contains around 5,000 clones; only one count was recorded for roughly 61% of them. Approximately 10% of the sample is taken by the ten largest. The sequenced material came from memory CD8+ T cells from blood. This specimen's cell subset or site label, interpreted: CD45RO+ memory T cells. The receptors originated from a human donor in good health.

The chain links TRBV29-1 to TRBJ2-1, with 16 nucleotides matching TRBD2. Germline V gene sequence: CDR1 SQVTM, CDR2 ANQGSEA. The CDR3 length is 15 residues. J was trimmed by 6 bases and V by 5 bases; bases with no gene match: 4. The CDR3 reads CSVTGTSGGANEQFF. In nucleotides, the CDR3 is TGCAGCGTTACCGGGACTAGCGGGGGGGCCAATGAGCAGTTCTTC.

Only a few counts were recorded for this clone. The V call is TRBV2, the J call TRBJ2-5; TRBD2 agrees at 12 bases. J gave up 5 bases and V 6 bases, and 10 bases lay outside the gene matches. Germline CDR1 reads SNHLY; CDR2 reads FYNNEI. This CDR3 has 16 amino acids. The CDR3 DNA is TGTGCCAGCAGGGCCCACCTAGCGGGGGGGCGTGAGACCCAGTACTTC. This translates into CASRAHLAGGRETQYF.

CDR3 DNA: TGTGCCAGCAGCGTAGATCTTAACTATGGCTACACCTTC. Its translation is CASSVDLNYGYTF. This chain uses TRBV5-5 with TRBJ1-2; no reliable D call. Germline-derived CDR1 and CDR2 are SGHKS and YYEKEE (reference sequence). The CDR3 extends over 13 amino acids. V was shortened by 4 bases and J by 1 base, with 8 bases between the two germline ends. The variable domain in full, completed from reference TRBV5-5 and TRBJ1-2, reads DAGVTQSPTHLIKTRGQQVTLRCSPISGHKSVSWYQQVLGQGPQFIFQYYEKEERGRGNFPDRFSARQFPNYSSELNVNALLLGDSALYLCASSVDLNYGYTFGSGTRLTVV.

This clone turned up a few times. The same CDR3 arises from other DNA sequences in this sample as well. The chain employs TRBV11-2 and TRBJ1-6; possible D gene TRBD1, 5 bases. Trimming removed 1 base at V and 8 bases at J, with 9 bases between. Germline V lookup: CDR1 SGHAT, CDR2 FQNNGV. The CDR3 loop spans 14 amino acids. CDR3 sequence reads: CASSLGGRDSPLHF. CDR3 sequence (DNA): TGTGCCAGCAGCTTAGGGGGGAGGGATTCACCCCTCCACTTT.

This chain uses TRBV11-3 with TRBJ2-7; D call uncertain. Germline loops: CDR1 SGHNT, CDR2 YENEEA. V was trimmed by 7 bases and J by 3 bases, leaving 16 bases between them. This CDR3 spans 14 amino acids. This CDR3 is CASIEPQTHYEQYF. As DNA, the CDR3 is TGTGCCAGCATCGAACCCCAAACTCACTACGAGCAGTACTTC.

In this sample, this clone is medium-sized. In nucleotides, the CDR3 is TGCAGCGTTGATACGGGGGAGGGAGTATCCTACGAGCAGTACTTC. Amino acid sequence: CSVDTGEGVSYEQYF. The J gene is TRBJ2-7, the V gene TRBV29-1; 7 positions match TRBD2. The CDR3 sequence is 15 residues long. J lost 1 base, V lost 3 bases, and 9 bases had no gene match. Germline V gene lookup returns CDR1 SQVTM and CDR2 ANQGSEA.

The V and J genes are TRBV4-1 and TRBJ2-5; 11 nucleotides agree with TRBD2. J lost 4 bases, V lost 1 base, and 17 bases had no gene match. CDR1 MGHRA and CDR2 YSYEKL come from the germline V gene. The CDR3 is made up of 20 amino acids. CDR3 sequence: CASSQVSVAGGPWKRETQYF. The DNA for the CDR3 is TGCGCCAGCAGCCAAGTTTCGGTAGCGGGGGGGCCCTGGAAAAGAGAGACCCAGTACTTC.

This clone turned up a few times. The chain links TRBV4-1 to TRBJ1-2; D ambiguous. The V end lost 0 bases, the J end lost 14 bases, and 19 bases lay between the germline ends. The CDR3 extends over 14 amino acids. Germline loops: CDR1 MGHRA, CDR2 YSYEKL. CDR3 in amino acids: CASSQDLGTGRATF. CDR3 coding DNA: TGCGCCAGCAGCCAAGATCTTGGTACGGGAAGGGCAACCTTC.

Here the CDR3 DNA reads TGTGCCAGCACCGGGAGATACGAGCAGTACTTC. Its translation is CASTGRYEQYF. This rearrangement joins TRBV5-6 to TRBJ2-7; D is perhaps TRBD2 (6 bases). The V gene lost 6 bases and the J gene lost 4 bases, with 8 bases spanning the gap. This CDR3 region has 11 residues. CDR1 and CDR2 (germline): SGHDT, YYEEEE.

The rearrangement uses TRBV15 and TRBJ2-1; TRBD2 might be the D (7 bases). The CDR3 is 15 amino acids. The ends were cut back, 1 base at V and 9 bases at J, with 16 bases in the middle. CDR1 is LNHNV and CDR2 is YYDKDF in the germline V gene (reference sequence). Here the CDR3 DNA reads TGTGCCACCAGCAGAGTGGTGGGGGGCGGGGGTGAGCAGTTCTTC. Protein product: CATSRVVGGGGEQFF.

This rearrangement joins TRBV7-2 to TRBJ2-7; TRBD1 aligns across 9 bases. The CDR3 consists of 15 residues. Germline loops: CDR1 SGHTA, CDR2 FQGNSA. V lost 1 base and J lost 2; bases outside the gene matches: 3. Here the CDR3 DNA reads TGTGCCAGCAGCTTAGATACAGGGGGCGCCTACGAGCAGTACTTC. It specifies CASSLDTGGAYEQYF. The full variable domain, with the rest looked up from reference TRBV7-2 and TRBJ2-7, is GAGVSQSPSNKVTEKGKDVELRCDPISGHTALYWYRQSLGQGLEFLIYFQGNSAPDKSGLPSDRFSAERTGGSVSTLTIQRTQQEDSAVYLCASSLDTGGAYEQYFGPGTRLTVT.

J is TRBJ1-1 and V is TRBV27; TRBD1 matches at 8 bases. The J segment lost 3 bases and the V segment lost 6 bases, leaving 9 bases of the junction unmatched. From germline, CDR1 is MNHEY and CDR2 SMNVEV (reference sequence). This CDR3 is built from 15 residues. The CDR3 DNA sequence: TGTGCCAGCAGCTCCCAGGCAGGGGGCTACACTGAAGCTTTCTTT. Translating it yields CASSSQAGGYTEAFF.

This clone occurred a few times. The CDR3, as DNA: TGTGCCAGCAGCCCCCCGGGAGGGCTGGCACCCCTCCACTTT. Protein: CASSPPGGLAPLHF. The rearrangement links TRBV9 to TRBJ1-6; D is ambiguous. The CDR3 contains 14 residues. Trimming removed 4 bases from V and 11 bases from J, with 16 bases in between. Germline V gene sequence: CDR1 SGDLS, CDR2 YYNGEE.

The genes are TRBV11-3 and TRBJ2-7; TRBD2 matches at 7 bases. The CDR3 loop spans 15 amino acids. V shed 0 bases and J 1 base; nucleotides not matched to a gene: 3. Germline V gene sequence: CDR1 SGHNT, CDR2 YENEEA. This CDR3 is CASSLESGASYEQYF. The CDR3 DNA reads TGTGCCAGCAGCTTAGAAAGCGGGGCTTCCTACGAGCAGTACTTC.

The chain uses TRBV15 and TRBJ1-1; D not resolved. Germline CDR1 is LNHNV and CDR2 is YYDKDF (reference sequence). V lost 4 bases, J lost 6 bases, and 18 bases lay in between. The length of the CDR3 is 15 residues. CDR3 nucleotide sequence: TGTGCCACCAGCACCAAAGCCACTGCGGCGGCTGAAGCTTTCTTT. Its protein is CATSTKATAAAEAFF.

Only a few counts were recorded for this clone. V gene TRBV27 combines with J gene TRBJ2-3, with TRBD1 matching 7 bases. The CDR3 is made up of 14 amino acids. Unmatched junction bases numbered 9, after V lost 6 bases and J lost 6 bases. Germline CDR1 reads MNHEY; CDR2 reads SMNVEV (reference sequence). CDR3 bases: TGTGCCAGCAGGGAGGACAGGAGGATGGATACGCAGTATTTT. Translation gives CASREDRRMDTQYF.

J is TRBJ1-6 and V is TRBV7-9; TRBD1 agrees at 10 bases. In germline, CDR1 is SEHNR, CDR2 FQNEAQ (reference sequence). V dropped 5 bases and J dropped 6; count of bases not matched to a gene: 4. The CDR3 covers 15 residues. The CDR3 nucleotides read TGTGCCAGCAGCGCCCGGACAGGGGGTAATTCACCCCTCCACTTT. Translation: CASSARTGGNSPLHF.

V usage is TRBV14 and J usage is TRBJ2-1, with TRBD2 matching 11 bases. The CDR3 consists of 16 residues. V lost 3 bases, J lost 8 bases, and 9 bases stayed unmatched. Germline loops: CDR1 SGHDN, CDR2 FVKESK. The CDR3 spells CASSHLAGGRLDEQFF. The CDR3, as DNA: TGTGCCAGCAGCCACCTAGCGGGGGGCCGCCTAGATGAGCAGTTCTTC.